These 23 T cell receptor beta chains originate from one sample sequenced in a study of identical twins' blood T cells. TCRdb re-called the 5' RACE reads through MiXCR, storing one row per CDR3 protein. The data contain 400,000 or so distinct CDR3 sequences, about 28% of them singletons. The sequenced material came from PBMCs. The receptors here all came from a woman between 18 and 49 years old in good health.

This clonotype was observed a handful of times. V usage is TRBV7-9 and J usage is TRBJ1-1; D is perhaps TRBD1 (6 bases). Trimming cost V 3 bases and J 3 bases, with 11 bases left between them. The CDR3 is 14 residues long. Germline CDR1 and CDR2: SEHNR and FQNEAQ (reference sequence). The DNA of the CDR3 is TGTGCCAGCAGCTTGTTGGCAGGGGACACTGAAGCTTTCTTT. This codes for CASSLLAGDTEAFF.

V usage is TRBV12-3 or TRBV12-4 and J usage is TRBJ2-2; D not resolved. Trimming removed 8 bases at V and 2 bases at J, with 9 bases between. This CDR3 is 13 amino acids long. The CDR3 DNA reads TGTGCCAGCGTGAGGCATAACACCGGGGAGCTGTTTTTT. It translates to CASVRHNTGELFF.

Notes on this clonotype: The CDR3 does not end in the conserved phenylalanine or tryptophan, so this is likely a read error. CDR3 sequence (DNA): TGTGCCAGCGGGGGACTGGGAATTGCCCGATTGCCGAACACTGAAGCTTTCCTT. Protein sequence: CASGGLGIARLPNTEAFL. J is TRBJ1-1 and V is TRBV2; D may be TRBD1 (5 bases). Germline V gives CDR1 SNHLY, CDR2 FYNNEI. CDR3 size: 18 residues. V was shortened by 8 bases and J by 1 base, with 26 bases between the two germline ends.

Turning to this clonotype: A much larger clone sits a single nucleotide away, making a read error possible. The chain links TRBV3-1 to TRBJ2-2; D is possibly TRBD2 (5 bases). The CDR3 runs 12 residues. Germline loops: CDR1 LGHDT, CDR2 YNNKEL (reference sequence). The CDR3 DNA reads TGTGCCAGCAGCCACGACACCGGGGAGCCGTTTTTT. Translating it yields CASSHDTGEPFF.

This sequence joins TRBV6-5 and TRBJ1-2; D is possibly TRBD1 (5 bases). This CDR3 is 16 amino acids long. Germline V gene data show CDR1 as MNHEY and CDR2 as SVGAGI. Trimming removed 2 bases from V and 4 bases from J, with 17 bases in between. The CDR3 loop reads CASSYDTSARVYGYTF. CDR3 DNA: TGTGCCAGCAGTTACGACACCTCGGCCAGGGTCTATGGCTACACCTTC.

This clonotype came up once. The rearrangement links TRBV23-1 to TRBJ1-1; D unresolved. TRBV23-1 carries the ORF label, with uncertain function. V was shortened by 4 bases and J by 5 bases, with 14 bases between the two germline ends. This CDR3 region has 14 residues. The CDR3 is CASSLEGGETEAFF. In nucleotides, the CDR3 is TGCGCCAGCAGTCTGGAGGGTGGGGAGACTGAAGCTTTCTTT.

The chain recombines TRBV9 with TRBJ1-1; D is perhaps TRBD1 (6 bases). The length of the CDR3 is 13 residues. Germline V gene lookup returns CDR1 SGDLS and CDR2 YYNGEE. The V gene lost 3 bases and the J gene lost 5 bases, with 11 bases spanning the gap. The CDR3 reads CASSEGGRTEAFF. CDR3 nucleotides: TGTGCCAGCAGCGAAGGGGGGAGGACTGAAGCTTTCTTT.

The V and J genes are TRBV2 and TRBJ1-1; D is unclear. Germline V gene lookup returns CDR1 SNHLY and CDR2 FYNNEI. The CDR3 length is 14 residues. V was trimmed by 4 bases and J by 0 bases, leaving 9 bases between them. The CDR3 bases are TGTGCCAGCAGTGTTGGAGTGTTGAACACTGAAGCTTTCTTT. Translation gives CASSVGVLNTEAFF. Based on the CDR3 plus reference TRBV2 and TRBJ1-1, the full variable domain is EPEVTQTPSHQVTQMGQEVILRCVPISNHLYFYWYRQILGQKVEFLVSFYNNEISEKSEIFDDQFSVERPDGSNFTLKIRSTKLEDSAMYFCASSVGVLNTEAFFGQGTRLTVV.

This clonotype was detected ten times or more. The chain recombines TRBV10-3 with TRBJ2-5, with a possible D match to TRBD2 (6 bases). The V end lost 4 bases, the J end lost 3 bases, and 6 bases lay between the germline ends. Germline CDR1 ENHRY, CDR2 SYGVKD. This CDR3 region has 12 residues. Here the CDR3 reads CAISAGEETQYF. CDR3 DNA sequence: TGTGCCATCAGTGCGGGGGAAGAGACCCAGTACTTC.

The rearrangement links TRBV20-1 to TRBJ2-7; a possible D gene is TRBD1 (6 bases). The V end lost 6 bases, the J end lost 5 bases, and 11 bases lay between the germline ends. Looked up from germline, CDR1 is DFQATT and CDR2 is SNEGSKA (reference sequence). The CDR3 has 11 residues. The CDR3 is CSAEDSDEQYF. CDR3 bases: TGCAGTGCGGAGGACAGTGACGAGCAGTACTTC.

The table lists this clonotype with a count of one. A much larger clone lies a single base off, so this may be a read error. The chain is built from TRBV6-5 and TRBJ1-1, with no clear D. The CDR3 is 13 residues long. CDR1 is MNHEY and CDR2 is SVGAGI in the germline V gene. The CDR3 nucleotides read TGTGCCAGCAGTTACTCGATCGACATAAAAGCTTTATTT. Protein sequence: CASSYSIDIKALF.

The rearrangement uses TRBV12-3 or TRBV12-4 and TRBJ1-5; tentative D call: TRBD1 (5 bases). Trimming cost V 6 bases and J 2 bases, with 14 bases left between them. The length of the CDR3 is 15 residues. The CDR3 reads CASRPQGMRNQPQHF. CDR3 bases: TGTGCCAGCAGACCGCAGGGTATGCGCAATCAGCCCCAGCATTTT.

This clonotype appeared a few times. The chain joins TRBV5-1 to TRBJ2-3; D unclear. Between the trimmed V and J ends, which lost 0 bases and 0 bases, there was a span of 11 bases. Germline CDR1 reads SGHRS; CDR2 reads YFSETQ. The CDR3 runs to 16 residues. CDR3 nucleotide sequence: TGCGCCAGCAGCTTGGTGGGTAGAGGAAGCACAGATACGCAGTATTTT. Translated: CASSLVGRGSTDTQYF.

The chain joins TRBV5-1 to TRBJ1-2; weak D call: TRBD1 (6 bases). The CDR3 totals 14 residues. Germline V CDR1 and CDR2: SGHRS, YFSETQ. V lost 9 bases and J lost 4, with 19 bases in between. The CDR3 loop reads CATSTGQLTYGYTF. The CDR3 DNA follows: TGCGCCACCTCAACTGGACAGCTAACCTATGGCTACACCTTC.

The chain's CDR3 is CSAEEQGRSNQPQHF. The CDR3 DNA is TGCAGTGCTGAGGAACAGGGACGGAGCAATCAGCCCCAGCATTTT. V gene TRBV20-1 combines with J gene TRBJ1-5; a weak D match, TRBD1 (6 bases). Germline V lookup: CDR1 DFQATT, CDR2 SNEGSKA (reference sequence). V was clipped by 5 bases and J by 1 base, with 15 bases between them. The CDR3 is made up of 15 amino acids.

This chain links TRBV19 with TRBJ1-2, with D perhaps matching TRBD1 (5 bases). Germline V gene sequence: CDR1 LNHDA, CDR2 SQIVND (reference sequence). The V gene lost 8 bases and the J gene lost 3 bases, with 13 bases spanning the gap. The CDR3 extends over 13 amino acids. The DNA of the CDR3 is TGTGCCAGTTGGGACGCGTCCGACTATGGCTACACCTTC. As protein: CASWDASDYGYTF.

This chain joins TRBV18 and TRBJ1-1, with D unclear. Trimming stripped 6 bases from V and 0 bases from J, with 8 bases between. The CDR3 contains 13 residues. The germline V gene has CDR1 KGHSH and CDR2 LQKENI. As DNA, the CDR3 is TGTGCCAGCTCTCGAGACATGAACACTGAAGCTTTCTTT. It translates to CASSRDMNTEAFF.

This clonotype was observed at least ten times. The rearrangement uses TRBV20-1 and TRBJ1-4; 9 nucleotides agree with TRBD1. The length of the CDR3 is 14 residues. V gave up 7 bases and J gave up 6 bases; unmatched junction bases: 9. Germline loops: CDR1 DFQATT, CDR2 SNEGSKA (reference sequence). The CDR3 DNA sequence: TGCAGTGTCCTCCGGGGACAGGGACATGAAAAACTGTTTTTT. This encodes CSVLRGQGHEKLFF.

About this clonotype itself: A much larger clonotype is one base distant, so this may be a read error. The chain recombines TRBV6-1 with TRBJ1-5; no firm D call. Per germline, CDR1 MNHNS and CDR2 SASEGT. Trimming cost V 2 bases and J 10 bases, with 21 bases left between them. The CDR3 is 16 amino acids. The CDR3 loop reads CASSESGLRVSHPQHF. The CDR3 nucleotides read TGTGCCAGCAGTGAATCGGGCTTACGGGTCAGTCATCCCCAGCATTTT.

In this sample, this clonotype turned up many times. The chain's CDR3 is CASSQRGSSNEQFF. CDR3 coding DNA: TGTGCCAGCAGCCAACGTGGTAGCTCTAATGAGCAGTTCTTC. The rearrangement joins TRBV3-1 to TRBJ2-1, with D unresolved. The CDR3 has 14 residues. CDR1 and CDR2 from the germline V gene are LGHDT and YNNKEL (reference sequence). The V gene lost 2 bases and the J gene lost 7 bases, with 12 bases spanning the gap.

The chain combines TRBV29-1 with TRBJ1-2; D may be TRBD1 (6 bases). Germline V gene sequence: CDR1 SQVTM, CDR2 ANQGSEA. The CDR3 extends over 13 amino acids. The germline V and J ends were trimmed by 7 bases and 2 bases, with 14 bases remaining between them. The chain's CDR3 is CSAPGQQNYGYTF. CDR3 DNA sequence: TGCAGCGCCCCCGGACAGCAAAACTATGGCTACACCTTC.

This clonotype was seen only a few times. An end of the junction does not agree with germline; a read error may underlie this. The chain employs TRBV20-1 and TRBJ2-1, with D possibly matching TRBD2 (6 bases). Per germline, CDR1 DFQATT and CDR2 SNEGSKA (reference sequence). This CDR3 spans 14 amino acids. Written as DNA, the CDR3 is TGCAGTGCTAGAGCGGGAGTGGAGTACAATGGGCAGTTCTTC. This codes for CSARAGVEYNGQFF.

The rearrangement joins TRBV20-1 to TRBJ2-1; no definite D call. Per the germline V gene, CDR1 is DFQATT and CDR2 is SNEGSKA (reference sequence). This CDR3 is built from 15 residues. Trimming took 3 bases from V and 0 from J, leaving 12 bases between them. CDR3 nucleotide sequence: TGCAGTGCTAGTCCTTGGCAAAGCTCCTACAATGAGCAGTTCTTC. Translation: CSASPWQSSYNEQFF.